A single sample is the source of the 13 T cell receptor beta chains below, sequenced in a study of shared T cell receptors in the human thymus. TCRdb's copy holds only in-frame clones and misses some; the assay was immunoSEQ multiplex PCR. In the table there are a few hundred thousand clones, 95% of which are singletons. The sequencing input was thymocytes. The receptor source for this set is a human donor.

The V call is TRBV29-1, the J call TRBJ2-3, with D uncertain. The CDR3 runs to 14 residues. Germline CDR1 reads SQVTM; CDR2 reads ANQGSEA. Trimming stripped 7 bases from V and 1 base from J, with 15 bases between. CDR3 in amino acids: CSGRPAKGTDTQYF. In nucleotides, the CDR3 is TGCAGCGGCCGGCCAGCGAAAGGCACAGATACGCAGTATTTT.

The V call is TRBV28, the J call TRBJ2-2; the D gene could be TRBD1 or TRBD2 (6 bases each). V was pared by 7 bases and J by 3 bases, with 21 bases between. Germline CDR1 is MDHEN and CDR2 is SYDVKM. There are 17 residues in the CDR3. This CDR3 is CASTLSWGAHDTGELFF. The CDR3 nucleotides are TGTGCCAGCACCCTAAGCTGGGGGGCGCATGACACCGGGGAGCTGTTTTTT.

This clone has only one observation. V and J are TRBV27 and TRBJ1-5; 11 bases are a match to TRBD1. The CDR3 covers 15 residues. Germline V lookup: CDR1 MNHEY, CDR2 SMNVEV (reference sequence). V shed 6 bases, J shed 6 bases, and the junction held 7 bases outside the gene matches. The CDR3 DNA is TGTGCCAGCAGCTCCCCCGGACAGGGGGCTCAGCCCCAGCATTTT. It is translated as CASSSPGQGAQPQHF.

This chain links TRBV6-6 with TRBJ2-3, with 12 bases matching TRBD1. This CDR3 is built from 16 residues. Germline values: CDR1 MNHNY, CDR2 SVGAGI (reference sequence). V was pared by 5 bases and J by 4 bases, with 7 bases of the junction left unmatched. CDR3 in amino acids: CASSPSGQGAADTQYF. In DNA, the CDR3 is TGTGCCAGCAGTCCATCGGGACAGGGGGCGGCAGATACGCAGTATTTT.

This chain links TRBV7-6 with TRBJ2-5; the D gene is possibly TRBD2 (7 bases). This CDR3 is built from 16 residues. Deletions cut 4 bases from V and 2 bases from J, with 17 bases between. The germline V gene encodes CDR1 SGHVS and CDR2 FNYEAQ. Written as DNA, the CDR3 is TGTGCCAGCAGCTCGGGGGCGGGAGATAGGCAAGAGACCCAGTACTTC. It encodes CASSSGAGDRQETQYF.

CDR3 loop: CASRKNRGHTEAFF. The CDR3 coding sequence is TGTGCCAGCAGGAAGAACAGGGGGCACACTGAAGCTTTCTTT. The gene calls are TRBV28 and TRBJ1-1; 9 bases match TRBD1. The V and J ends lost 6 bases and 3 bases, in that order; junction bases with no gene match: 5. Germline assignment: CDR1 MDHEN and CDR2 SYDVKM. This CDR3 has 14 residues.

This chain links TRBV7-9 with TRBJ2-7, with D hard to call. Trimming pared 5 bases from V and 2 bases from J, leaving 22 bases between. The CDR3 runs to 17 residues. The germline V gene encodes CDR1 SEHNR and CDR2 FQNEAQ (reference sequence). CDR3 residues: CASSVGSIPWVAYEQYF. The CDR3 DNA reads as TGTGCCAGCAGCGTGGGTTCGATACCGTGGGTTGCCTACGAGCAGTACTTC.

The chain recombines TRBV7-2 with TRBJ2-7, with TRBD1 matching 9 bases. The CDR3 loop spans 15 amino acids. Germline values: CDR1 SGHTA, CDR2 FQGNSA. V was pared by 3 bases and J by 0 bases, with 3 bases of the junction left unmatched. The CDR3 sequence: CASSFGTGTSYEQYF. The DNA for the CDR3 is TGTGCCAGCAGCTTCGGGACAGGGACCTCCTACGAGCAGTACTTC.

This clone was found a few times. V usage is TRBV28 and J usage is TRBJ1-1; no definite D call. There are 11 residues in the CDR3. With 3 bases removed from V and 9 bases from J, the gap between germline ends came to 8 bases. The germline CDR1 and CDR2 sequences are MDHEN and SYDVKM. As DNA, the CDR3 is TGTGCCAGCAGTTTGGGTCAGAAAGCTTTCTTT. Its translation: CASSLGQKAFF. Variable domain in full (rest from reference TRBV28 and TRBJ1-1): DVKVTQSSRYLVKRTGEKVFLECVQDMDHENMFWYRQDPGLGLRLIYFSYDVKMKEKGDIPEGYSVSREKKERFSLILESASTNQTSMYLCASSLGQKAFFGQGTRLTVV.

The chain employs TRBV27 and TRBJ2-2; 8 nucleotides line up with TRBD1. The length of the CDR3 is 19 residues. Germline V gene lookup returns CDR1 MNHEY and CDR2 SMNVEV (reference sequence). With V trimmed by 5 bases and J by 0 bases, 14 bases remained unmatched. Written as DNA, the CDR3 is TGTGCCAGCAGTATTCCATTCAACAGGGGGGCGTCGAACACCGGGGAGCTGTTTTTT. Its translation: CASSIPFNRGASNTGELFF.

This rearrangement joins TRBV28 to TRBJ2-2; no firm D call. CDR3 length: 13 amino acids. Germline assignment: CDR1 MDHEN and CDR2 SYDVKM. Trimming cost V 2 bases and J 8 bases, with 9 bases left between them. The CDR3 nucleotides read TGTGCCAGCAGTTTAGGTCCCAGAGGGGAGCTGTTTTTT. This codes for CASSLGPRGELFF.

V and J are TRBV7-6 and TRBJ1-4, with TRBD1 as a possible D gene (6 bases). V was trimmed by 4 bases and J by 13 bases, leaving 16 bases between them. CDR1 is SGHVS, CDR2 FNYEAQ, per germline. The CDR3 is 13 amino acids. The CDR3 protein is CASSSIPGARLFF. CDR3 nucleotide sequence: TGTGCCAGCAGCTCGATACCGGGGGCGAGACTGTTTTTT.

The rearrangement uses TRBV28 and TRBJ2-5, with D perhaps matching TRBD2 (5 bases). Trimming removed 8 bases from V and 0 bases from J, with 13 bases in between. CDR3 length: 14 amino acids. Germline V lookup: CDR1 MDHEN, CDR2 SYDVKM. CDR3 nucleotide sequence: TGTGCCAGCCGACGGGGATTGTACCAAGAGACCCAGTACTTC. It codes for CASRRGLYQETQYF. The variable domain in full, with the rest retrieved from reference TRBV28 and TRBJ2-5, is DVKVTQSSRYLVKRTGEKVFLECVQDMDHENMFWYRQDPGLGLRLIYFSYDVKMKEKGDIPEGYSVSREKKERFSLILESASTNQTSMYLCASRRGLYQETQYFGPGTRLLVL.